Shown below are 18 T cell receptor beta chains from a single sample sequenced in a study of read filtering for tumor transcriptome and immune sequencing. This library used roughly 0.4 ug RNA and molecular barcoded adaptors spanning alpha/delta and beta/gamma chains. TCRdb reprocessed the reads with MiXCR, giving one entry per CDR3 protein. Found here are fewer than 150,000 distinct CDR3 sequences, approximately 12% of them singletons; the top ten hold roughly 11%. What was sequenced was a population of CD138-negative cells sorted from bone marrow. Every receptor here comes from a donor aged 40 or over with multiple myeloma.

On this clonotype: A much larger clone differs from this one at a single base, so this may be a read error. V gene TRBV4-1 combines with J gene TRBJ2-6; 8 positions match TRBD1. The germline gives CDR1 MGHRA, CDR2 YSYEKL. The CDR3 runs 19 residues. The junction had 11 bases not matched to a gene; V was cut back by 4 bases and J by 0 bases. CDR3 nucleotides: TGCGCCAGCAGCCGAGAAGAGGGACAGGTACTCTCTGGGGCCAACGTCCTGACTTTC. Translation gives CASSREEGQVLSGANVLTF.

The chain links TRBV7-2 to TRBJ1-1; 9 bases agree with TRBD1. CDR1 SGHTA and CDR2 FQGNSA come from the germline V gene. This CDR3 has 18 amino acids. Trimming took 5 bases from V and 3 from J; bases not matched to a gene: 16. In DNA form, the CDR3 reads TGTGCCAGCAGCCCGGGGTCCGGGACAGGGAAAACGGACACTGAAGCTTTCTTT. Its protein is CASSPGSGTGKTDTEAFF.

This clonotype was seen at least ten times. The gene calls are TRBV18 and TRBJ2-1, with D uncertain. Germline-derived CDR1 and CDR2 are KGHSH and LQKENI. V dropped 0 bases and J dropped 5 bases, with 5 bases sitting between them. The CDR3 has 13 residues. CDR3 residues: CASSPPSNNEQFF. CDR3 nucleotides: TGTGCCAGCTCACCACCCAGCAACAATGAGCAGTTCTTC.

Comments on this clonotype: A read error may explain this, as a much larger clone is one base away. The V call is TRBV19, the J call TRBJ2-1; D gene ambiguous. Germline V CDR1 and CDR2: LNHDA, SQIVND (reference sequence). This CDR3 spans 16 amino acids. CDR3 DNA sequence: TGTGCCAGTAGTATAAGGGCTGCCAGCTCCCACAATGAGCAGTTCTTC. Translation gives CASSIRAASSHNEQFF.

The DNA for the CDR3 is TGCAGTGCCTGGGGTGAGAGGGCTGTAGAGACCCAGTACTTC. Its protein product is CSAWGERAVETQYF. The V call is TRBV20-1, the J call TRBJ2-5, with D possibly matching TRBD2 (5 bases). The CDR3 loop spans 14 amino acids. V was shortened by 6 bases and J by 4 bases, with 18 bases between the two germline ends. In germline, CDR1 is DFQATT, CDR2 SNEGSKA (reference sequence).

Ten or more counts support this clonotype. The V gene is TRBV6-2 or TRBV6-3, the J gene TRBJ2-3; D ambiguous. Trimming took off 2 bases at V and 8 bases at J, with 8 bases between the two ends. The germline V gene has CDR1 MNHEY and CDR2 SVGEGT. The CDR3 consists of 12 residues. CDR3 nucleotides: TGTGCCAGCAGTTACAAGGAGAGTACGCAGTATTTT. This sequence encodes CASSYKESTQYF.

This clonotype was counted ten times or more. V and J are TRBV4-1 and TRBJ1-5, with a weak D call TRBD1 (6 bases). The V gene's germline CDR1 is MGHRA and CDR2 YSYEKL. This CDR3 is 16 amino acids long. Trimming removed 4 bases at V and 6 bases at J, with 19 bases between. CDR3 sequence reads: CASSPFDAGDTQPQHF. In DNA form, the CDR3 reads TGCGCCAGCAGCCCCTTCGATGCAGGGGACACTCAGCCCCAGCATTTT.

This clonotype was detected many times. The genes are TRBV12-3 or TRBV12-4 and TRBJ1-5; D is undetermined. V dropped 2 bases and J dropped 2 bases, with 4 bases sitting between them. The CDR3 spans 13 residues. The CDR3 here is CASSLNGNQPQHF. In nucleotides, the CDR3 is TGTGCCAGCAGTTTAAACGGCAATCAGCCCCAGCATTTT.

This clonotype appeared many times. The chain carries TRBV2 and TRBJ2-3, with D maybe TRBD1 (6 bases). Germline assignment: CDR1 SNHLY and CDR2 FYNNEI. V was trimmed by 4 bases and J by 4 bases, leaving 15 bases between them. The CDR3 is 15 amino acids. CDR3 residues: CASSAAGVVSDTQYF. CDR3 DNA: TGTGCCAGCAGTGCGGCAGGGGTGGTTTCAGATACGCAGTATTTT.

About this clonotype itself: A far bigger clonotype differs at one base, so this is likely a read error. The V call is TRBV6-6, the J call TRBJ2-1, with TRBD2 matching over 11 bases. The CDR3 runs to 14 residues. Germline assignment: CDR1 MNHNY and CDR2 SVGAGI (reference sequence). V shed 6 bases, J shed 5 bases, and the junction held 3 bases outside the gene matches. The CDR3 DNA reads as TGTGCCAGCAGGTTAGCGGGGGGGGACAATGAGCAGTTCTTC. It yields the protein CASRLAGGDNEQFF.

The sample holds many counts of this clonotype. The rearrangement uses TRBV19 and TRBJ2-1; 15 bases fit TRBD2. The CDR3 runs 15 residues. Germline V gives CDR1 LNHDA, CDR2 SQIVND (reference sequence). V lost 6 bases, J lost 8 bases, and 5 bases stayed unmatched. CDR3 DNA sequence: TGTGCCAGTAGGGGGACTAGCGGGAGGCACGATGAGCAGTTCTTC. Its protein is CASRGTSGRHDEQFF.

This clonotype was seen at least ten times. The rearrangement joins TRBV7-9 to TRBJ2-3; a weak D match, TRBD2 (6 bases). V gave up 10 bases and J gave up 5 bases, with 16 bases separating them. Germline V gene data show CDR1 as SEHNR and CDR2 as FQNEAQ (reference sequence). This CDR3 contains 13 residues. The chain's CDR3 is CATAGAGVDTQYF. The DNA of the CDR3 is TGTGCCACAGCCGGAGCGGGCGTAGATACGCAGTATTTT.

Worth noting for this clonotype: Possible read error: a much larger clone is one base away. The V call is TRBV11-2, the J call TRBJ2-1; 9 bases agree with TRBD2. The length of the CDR3 is 14 residues. Per the germline V gene, CDR1 is SGHAT and CDR2 is FQNNGV. The CDR3: CASNMGTSSNGQFF. For the CDR3, the DNA is TGTGCCAGCAACATGGGGACTAGCAGCAATGGGCAGTTCTTC.

At least ten counts were recorded for this clonotype. The chain employs TRBV7-3 and TRBJ2-3; D gene uncertain. CDR3 size: 14 residues. The V gene lost 5 bases and the J gene lost 1 base, with 10 bases spanning the gap. Germline V lookup: CDR1 SGHTA, CDR2 FQGTGA. CDR3 nucleotide sequence: TGTGCCAGCAGCCTACCGACTGGCACAGATACGCAGTATTTT. This translates into CASSLPTGTDTQYF.

There are many counts of this clonotype. This chain uses TRBV24-1 with TRBJ2-1; the D call may be TRBD1 or TRBD2 (5 bases each). The CDR3 is 15 amino acids. From germline, CDR1 is KGHDR and CDR2 SFDVKD. V lost 4 bases to trimming and J lost 7 bases, with 16 bases between them. CDR3 sequence reads: CATSDPQGVANEQFF. The CDR3 DNA reads as TGTGCCACCAGTGACCCTCAGGGAGTTGCGAATGAGCAGTTCTTC.

The chain recombines TRBV4-1 with TRBJ1-5; 7 bases match TRBD1. Germline V gene data show CDR1 as MGHRA and CDR2 as YSYEKL. This CDR3 has 15 amino acids. V was clipped by 2 bases and J by 2 bases; unmatched bases: 3. DNA for the CDR3: TGCGCCAGCAGCCAATCCGGACAGGGCAATCAGCCCCAGCATTTT. Its protein product is CASSQSGQGNQPQHF.

This clonotype was recorded at least ten times. The chain links TRBV29-1 to TRBJ2-1; 11 bases agree with TRBD1. Germline V gene lookup returns CDR1 SQVTM and CDR2 ANQGSEA. The CDR3 is 14 amino acids. With 7 bases clipped from V and 6 bases from J, the junction kept 8 bases outside the gene matches. The DNA for the CDR3 is TGCAGCGGGACGACAGGGACAGGGGGCAATGAGCAGTTCTTC. Its protein product is CSGTTGTGGNEQFF.

This clonotype was observed many times. The gene calls are TRBV29-1 and TRBJ2-2; the D gene could be TRBD1 or TRBD2 (5 bases each). Trimming took off 5 bases at V and 5 bases at J, with 18 bases between the two ends. There are 15 residues in the CDR3. From germline, CDR1 is SQVTM and CDR2 ANQGSEA. CDR3 nucleotides: TGCAGCGTTACTCCGGGACCCAGGGCGACCGGGGAGCTGTTTTTT. Translation: CSVTPGPRATGELFF.